A single sample gave rise to the 9 T cell receptor beta chains below, sequenced in a study of shared clonotypes between healthy human individuals (TCRdb year 2020). The library was produced with the immunoSEQ multiplex PCR assay. TCRdb re-hosts the immuneACCESS table, in-frame sequences only. Its copies lack some clones; in the studies checked, an unresolved V gene accounts for under half of them, and the cause for the rest is not known. Across this sample there are 750,000 to 1,000,000 clones, with over 90% seen only once. 20% to 30% of the sample is in the top ten clones. CD8 naive samples were CD45RO-negative cells positively selected for CCR7, giving a CD45RA+CCR7+ population that excluded TemRA cells. Material: naive CD8+ T cells sorted from blood. What this sample's cell subset or site label stands for: CD45RA+CCR7+. The receptors derive from a man aged 25 to 45 in good health.

The V gene is TRBV5-4, the J gene TRBJ2-1; 8 bases fit TRBD2. Germline assignment: CDR1 SGHNT and CDR2 YYREEE (reference sequence). The J segment lost 5 bases and the V segment lost 0 bases, leaving 13 bases of the junction unmatched. The CDR3 totals 18 residues. The CDR3 DNA is TGTGCCAGCAGCTTGGCCGGGTGGGAGCGGGAGTTAAACAATGAGCAGTTCTTC. This gives the protein CASSLAGWERELNNEQFF.

The chain has TRBV11-3 and TRBJ2-1; D might be TRBD2 (5 bases). Trimming pared 1 base from V and 7 bases from J, leaving 14 bases between. Germline assignment: CDR1 SGHNT and CDR2 YENEEA. The CDR3 spans 15 residues. The CDR3 protein is CASSLGPAVLNEQFF. CDR3 bases: TGTGCCAGCAGCTTAGGCCCAGCGGTCTTGAATGAGCAGTTCTTC.

The V call is TRBV27, the J call TRBJ2-3, with 8 positions matching TRBD2. V gave up 3 bases and J gave up 6 bases; unmatched junction bases: 5. Per germline, CDR1 MNHEY and CDR2 SMNVEV (reference sequence). This CDR3 is 14 amino acids long. CDR3 protein: CASSLGLVPDTQYF. CDR3 coding DNA: TGTGCCAGCAGTTTGGGACTAGTACCTGATACGCAGTATTTT.

The J gene is TRBJ2-7, the V gene TRBV10-3; the D call may be TRBD1 or TRBD2 (5 bases each). The V end was cut by 0 bases, the J end by 3 bases, with 6 bases between. The CDR3 has 13 residues. CDR1 and CDR2 (germline): ENHRY, SYGVKD. The CDR3 region has the DNA TGTGCCATCAGTGAGTCGAGGGGCTACGAGCAGTACTTC. It translates to CAISESRGYEQYF.

The CDR3 protein is CASSAQERYMNTEAFF. In DNA form, the CDR3 reads TGTGCCAGTAGTGCTCAGGAACGCTACATGAACACTGAAGCTTTCTTT. The V call is TRBV19, the J call TRBJ1-1; D remains unclear. Trimming shortened V by 5 bases and J by 0 bases, and 16 bases separated the two germline ends. This CDR3 has 16 residues. Germline lookup yields CDR1 LNHDA and CDR2 SQIVND (reference sequence).

This rearrangement joins TRBV4-1 to TRBJ2-6; 9 bases agree with TRBD1. The V gene end was trimmed by 0 bases and the J gene end by 5 bases; junction bases not matched to a gene: 11. This CDR3 is 19 amino acids long. CDR1 MGHRA and CDR2 YSYEKL come from the germline V gene. The CDR3 sequence: CASSQDKGQGLRRANVLTF. The CDR3 DNA is TGCGCCAGCAGCCAAGATAAGGGACAGGGTTTGAGGAGGGCCAACGTCCTGACTTTC.

This sequence joins TRBV5-4 and TRBJ2-2; tentatively, D is TRBD1 or TRBD2 (5 bases each). Germline CDR1 and CDR2: SGHNT and YYREEE (reference sequence). Trimming took off 5 bases at V and 7 bases at J, with 18 bases between the two ends. This CDR3 has 15 residues. The CDR3, as DNA: TGTGCCAGCAGTCTGCTTAGCGACAGAGTCGGGGAGCTGTTTTTT. Protein product: CASSLLSDRVGELFF.

This chain joins TRBV5-1 and TRBJ1-5, with 8 bases aligning to TRBD1. In germline, CDR1 is SGHRS, CDR2 YFSETQ. The CDR3 has 17 amino acids. J was trimmed by 4 bases and V by 1 base; bases with no gene match: 10. CDR3 DNA sequence: TGCGCCAGCAGCTTGAACAGGAGACAGGGGAATAATCAGCCCCAGCATTTT. Translated: CASSLNRRQGNNQPQHF.

The gene calls are TRBV10-3 and TRBJ2-7, with 10 positions matching TRBD1. Germline loops: CDR1 ENHRY, CDR2 SYGVKD. This CDR3 region has 14 residues. V lost 6 bases and J lost 4; bases outside the gene matches: 6. CDR3 region: CAIRGQGGVYEQYF. CDR3 coding DNA: TGTGCCATCAGAGGACAGGGGGGCGTGTACGAGCAGTACTTC.